This TCR beta chain originates from a study of beta chain features in type 1 diabetes. Study results and caveats: Whether HLA type influences TCRB rearrangement remained unresolved here. A moderate, significant TCRB CDR3 shortening appeared in type 1 diabetes across four CD4+ subsets.

Trimming shortened V by 3 bases and J by 2 bases, and 11 bases separated the two germline ends. The germline gives CDR1 SGHRS, CDR2 YFSETQ. There are 15 residues in the CDR3. Using CD45RO/CCR7/CD25/CD127/CD95/CD27, CD4+ naive, central memory, regulatory and stem cell-like memory cells were sorted. The isolated RNA, all of it, was reverse transcribed, so expressed TCRB transcripts were what got sequenced. Sequencing used immunoSEQ multiplex PCR; TCRdb keeps in-frame clones, though not all of them. Of 350,000 to 400,000 clones listed, around 15% are singletons. This clone was seen more than once but under ten times. Its antigen is undetermined.

The chain combines TRBV5-1 with TRBJ2-2, with D possibly matching TRBD2 (6 bases). Sample: naive CD4+ T cells from blood. The receptor was isolated from a woman under 30 in good health. CDR3 nucleotide sequence: TGCGCCAGCAGCTCCGGGACTTTTAACACCGGGGAGCTGTTTTTT. It is translated as CASSSGTFNTGELFF.